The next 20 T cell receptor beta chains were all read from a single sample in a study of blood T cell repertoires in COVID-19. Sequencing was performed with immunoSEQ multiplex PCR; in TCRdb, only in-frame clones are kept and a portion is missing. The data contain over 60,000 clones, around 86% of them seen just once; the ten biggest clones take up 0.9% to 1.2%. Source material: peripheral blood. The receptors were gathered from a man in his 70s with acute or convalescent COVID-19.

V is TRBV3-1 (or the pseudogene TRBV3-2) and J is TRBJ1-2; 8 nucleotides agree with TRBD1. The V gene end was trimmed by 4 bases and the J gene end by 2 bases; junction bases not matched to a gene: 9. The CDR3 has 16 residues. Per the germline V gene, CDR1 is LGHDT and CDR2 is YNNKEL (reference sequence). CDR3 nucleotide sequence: TGTGCCAGCAGCCCACTCCACAGGGGGGTAAACTATGGCTACACCTTC. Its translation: CASSPLHRGVNYGYTF.

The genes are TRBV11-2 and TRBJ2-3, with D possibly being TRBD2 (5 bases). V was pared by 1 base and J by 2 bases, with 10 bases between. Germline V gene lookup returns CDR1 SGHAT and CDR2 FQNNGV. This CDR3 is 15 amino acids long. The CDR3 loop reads CASSLGARATDTQYF. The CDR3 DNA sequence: TGTGCCAGCAGCTTAGGGGCGCGGGCCACAGATACGCAGTATTTT.

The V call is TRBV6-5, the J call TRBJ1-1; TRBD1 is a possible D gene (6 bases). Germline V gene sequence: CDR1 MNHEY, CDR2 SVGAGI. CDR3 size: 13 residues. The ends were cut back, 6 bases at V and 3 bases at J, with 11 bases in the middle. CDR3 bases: TGTGCCAGCAGACAAGAGGGGGACACTGAAGCTTTCTTT. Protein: CASRQEGDTEAFF.

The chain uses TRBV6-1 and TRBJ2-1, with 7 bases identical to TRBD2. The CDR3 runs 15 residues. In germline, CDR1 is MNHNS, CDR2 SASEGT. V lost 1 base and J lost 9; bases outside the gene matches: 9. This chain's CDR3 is CASSEEGSGRSEQFF. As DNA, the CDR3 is TGTGCCAGCAGTGAAGAAGGGTCCGGGAGGAGTGAGCAGTTCTTC.

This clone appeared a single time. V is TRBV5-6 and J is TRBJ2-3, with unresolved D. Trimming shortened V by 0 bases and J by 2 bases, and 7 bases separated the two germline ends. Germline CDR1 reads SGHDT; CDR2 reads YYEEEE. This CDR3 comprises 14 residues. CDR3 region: CASSLGAVTDTQYF. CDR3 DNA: TGTGCCAGCAGCTTGGGGGCAGTCACAGATACGCAGTATTTT.

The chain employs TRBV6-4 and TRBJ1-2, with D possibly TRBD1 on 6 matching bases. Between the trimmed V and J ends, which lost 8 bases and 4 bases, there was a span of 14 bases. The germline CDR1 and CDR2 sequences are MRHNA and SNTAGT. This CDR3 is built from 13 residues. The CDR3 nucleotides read TGTGCCAGCGCAGGGGACAACACCTATGGCTACACCTTC. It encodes CASAGDNTYGYTF.

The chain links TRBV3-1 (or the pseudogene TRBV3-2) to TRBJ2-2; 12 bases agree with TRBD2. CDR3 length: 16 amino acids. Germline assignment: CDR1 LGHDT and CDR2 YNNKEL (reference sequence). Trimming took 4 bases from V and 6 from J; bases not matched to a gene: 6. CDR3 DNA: TGTGCCAGCAGCCGCTCTAGCGGGAGGGCCGCCGGGGAGCTGTTTTTT. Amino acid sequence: CASSRSSGRAAGELFF.

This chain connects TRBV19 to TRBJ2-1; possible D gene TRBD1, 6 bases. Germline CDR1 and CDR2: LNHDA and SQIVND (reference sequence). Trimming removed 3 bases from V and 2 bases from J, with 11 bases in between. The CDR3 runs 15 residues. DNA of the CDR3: TGTGCCAGTAGTATTGGGGACAAAGCCTACAATGAGCAGTTCTTC. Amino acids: CASSIGDKAYNEQFF.

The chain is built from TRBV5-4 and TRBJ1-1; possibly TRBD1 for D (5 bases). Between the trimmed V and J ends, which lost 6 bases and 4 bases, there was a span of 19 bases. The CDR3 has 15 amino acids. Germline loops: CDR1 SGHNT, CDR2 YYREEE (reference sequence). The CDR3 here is CASTLDLQGVTEAFF. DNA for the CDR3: TGTGCCAGCACACTGGACCTTCAGGGCGTCACTGAAGCTTTCTTT.

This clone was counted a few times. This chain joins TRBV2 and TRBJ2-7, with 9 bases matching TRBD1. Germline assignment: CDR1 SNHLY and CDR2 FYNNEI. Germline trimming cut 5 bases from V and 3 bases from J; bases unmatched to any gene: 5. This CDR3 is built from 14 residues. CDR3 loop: CASSNRGLIYEQYF. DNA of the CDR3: TGTGCCAGCAGTAACAGGGGGCTTATCTACGAGCAGTACTTC.

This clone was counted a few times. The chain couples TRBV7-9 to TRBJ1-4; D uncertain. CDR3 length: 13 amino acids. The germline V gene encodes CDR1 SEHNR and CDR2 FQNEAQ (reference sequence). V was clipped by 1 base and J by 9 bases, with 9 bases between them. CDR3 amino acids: CASSLGEVQKLFF. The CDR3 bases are TGTGCCAGCAGCTTAGGTGAGGTACAAAAACTGTTTTTT.

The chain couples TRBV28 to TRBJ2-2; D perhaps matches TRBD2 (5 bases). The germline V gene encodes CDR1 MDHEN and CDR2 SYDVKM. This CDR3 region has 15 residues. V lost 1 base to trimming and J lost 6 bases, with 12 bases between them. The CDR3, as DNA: TGTGCCAGCAGTTTATCGGGGAAAGACGCCGGGGAGCTGTTTTTT. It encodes CASSLSGKDAGELFF. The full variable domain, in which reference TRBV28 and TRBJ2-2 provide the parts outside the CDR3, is DVKVTQSSRYLVKRTGEKVFLECVQDMDHENMFWYRQDPGLGLRLIYFSYDVKMKEKGDIPEGYSVSREKKERFSLILESASTNQTSMYLCASSLSGKDAGELFFGEGSRLTVL.

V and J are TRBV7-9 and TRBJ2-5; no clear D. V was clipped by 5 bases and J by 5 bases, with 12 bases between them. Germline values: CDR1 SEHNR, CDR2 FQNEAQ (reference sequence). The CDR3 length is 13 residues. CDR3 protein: CASSQPPGETQYF. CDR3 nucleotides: TGTGCCAGCAGCCAACCCCCCGGTGAGACCCAGTACTTC.

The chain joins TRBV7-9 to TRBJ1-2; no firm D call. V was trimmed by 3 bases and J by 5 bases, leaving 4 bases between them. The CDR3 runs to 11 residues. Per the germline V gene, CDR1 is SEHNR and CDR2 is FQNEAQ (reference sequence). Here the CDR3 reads CASSFVYGYTF. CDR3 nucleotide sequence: TGTGCCAGCAGCTTCGTTTATGGCTACACCTTC.

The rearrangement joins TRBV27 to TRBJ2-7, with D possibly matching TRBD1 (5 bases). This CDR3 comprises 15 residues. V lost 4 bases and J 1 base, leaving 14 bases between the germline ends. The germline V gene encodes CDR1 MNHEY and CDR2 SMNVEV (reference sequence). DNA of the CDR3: TGTGCCAGCAGTTGGGGCAGGGTGAGTTCCTACGAGCAGTACTTC. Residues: CASSWGRVSSYEQYF.

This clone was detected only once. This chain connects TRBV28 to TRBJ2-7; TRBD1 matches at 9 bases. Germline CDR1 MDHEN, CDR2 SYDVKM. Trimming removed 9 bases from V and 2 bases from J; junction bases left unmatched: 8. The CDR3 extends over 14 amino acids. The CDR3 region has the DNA TGTGCCAGTAGGAGAGGACAGGGGACCTACGAGCAGTACTTC. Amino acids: CASRRGQGTYEQYF.

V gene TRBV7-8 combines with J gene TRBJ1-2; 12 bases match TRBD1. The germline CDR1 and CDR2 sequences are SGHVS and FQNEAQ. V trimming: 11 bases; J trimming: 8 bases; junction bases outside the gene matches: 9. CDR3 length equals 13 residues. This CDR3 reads CASSLGTGGGYTF. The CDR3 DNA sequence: TGTGCCTCGAGCTTAGGGACAGGGGGCGGCTACACCTTC.

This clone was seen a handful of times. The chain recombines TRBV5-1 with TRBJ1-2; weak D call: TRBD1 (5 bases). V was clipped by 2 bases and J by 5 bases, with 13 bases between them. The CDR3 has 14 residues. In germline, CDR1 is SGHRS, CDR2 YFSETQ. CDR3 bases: TGCGCCAGCAGCTTTTCTTCAGGGCCGTATGGCTACACCTTC. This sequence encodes CASSFSSGPYGYTF.

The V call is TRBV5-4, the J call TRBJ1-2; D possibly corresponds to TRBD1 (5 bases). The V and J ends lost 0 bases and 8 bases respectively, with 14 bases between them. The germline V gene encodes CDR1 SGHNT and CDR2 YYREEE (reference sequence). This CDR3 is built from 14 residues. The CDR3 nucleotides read TGTGCCAGCAGCTTGGCGGGGGGACCGGGGGGCTACACCTTC. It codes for CASSLAGGPGGYTF.

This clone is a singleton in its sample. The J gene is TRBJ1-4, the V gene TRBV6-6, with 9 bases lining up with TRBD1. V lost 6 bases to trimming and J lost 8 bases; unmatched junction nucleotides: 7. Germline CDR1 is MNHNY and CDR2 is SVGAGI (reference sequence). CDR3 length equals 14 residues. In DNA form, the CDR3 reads TGTGCCAGCAGCCTTACAGGGGGCAGGGAAAAACTGTTTTTT. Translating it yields CASSLTGGREKLFF.